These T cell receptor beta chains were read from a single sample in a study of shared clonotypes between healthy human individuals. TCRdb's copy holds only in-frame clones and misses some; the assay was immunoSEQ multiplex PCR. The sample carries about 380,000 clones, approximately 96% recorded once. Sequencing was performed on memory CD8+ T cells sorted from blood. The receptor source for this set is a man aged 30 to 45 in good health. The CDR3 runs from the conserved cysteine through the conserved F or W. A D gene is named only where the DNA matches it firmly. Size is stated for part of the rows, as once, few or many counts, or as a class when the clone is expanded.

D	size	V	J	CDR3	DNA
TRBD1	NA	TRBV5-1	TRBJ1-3	CASSRDSSGNTIYF	TGCGCCAGCAGCCGGGACAGCTCTGGAAACACCATATATTTT
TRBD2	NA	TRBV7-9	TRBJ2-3	CASSHPNWGEGPPDTQYF	TGTGCCAGCAGCCACCCAAACTGGGGGGAGGGCCCCCCAGATACGCAGTATTTT
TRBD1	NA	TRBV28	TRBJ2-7	CASSSVRQGRIYEQYF	TGTGCCAGCAGTTCCGTAAGACAGGGGCGGATCTACGAGCAGTACTTC
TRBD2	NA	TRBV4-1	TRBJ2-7	CASSQRVASGQVEQYF	TGCGCCAGCAGCCAAAGGGTGGCTAGCGGCCAAGTGGAGCAGTACTTC
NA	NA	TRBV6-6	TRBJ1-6	CASSYSEGSPLHF	TGTGCCAGCAGTTACTCAGAAGGGTCACCCCTCCACTTT
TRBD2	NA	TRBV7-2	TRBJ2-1	CASASGRVSYNEQFF	TGTGCCAGCGCGAGCGGGAGGGTATCCTACAATGAGCAGTTCTTC
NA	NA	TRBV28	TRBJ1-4	CASSSPLRALNEKLFF	TGTGCCAGCAGTTCACCCCTCAGGGCCCTCAATGAAAAACTGTTTTTT
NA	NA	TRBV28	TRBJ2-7	CASSLGFSYEQYF	TGTGCCAGCAGTTTGGGCTTTTCCTACGAGCAGTACTTC
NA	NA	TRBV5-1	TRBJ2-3	CASSGASTDTQYF	TGCGCCAGCAGCGGGGCATCCACAGATACGCAGTATTTT
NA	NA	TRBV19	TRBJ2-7	CASSITPASWSYEQYF	TGTGCCAGTAGTATCACTCCGGCTAGCTGGTCCTACGAGCAGTACTTC
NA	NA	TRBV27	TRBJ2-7	CASSLHSSYEQYF	TGTGCCAGCAGTTTACACAGCTCCTACGAGCAGTACTTC
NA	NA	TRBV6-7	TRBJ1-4	CASSYGHKRQLYKSTNEKLFF	TGTGCCAGCAGTTACGGCCACAAAAGACAGCTTTACAAGTCAACTAATGAAAAACTGTTTTTT
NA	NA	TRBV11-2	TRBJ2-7	CASSKPYDEQYF	TGTGCCAGCAGCAAACCATATGACGAGCAGTACTTC
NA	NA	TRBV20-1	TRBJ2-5	CSARRAKTQYF	TGCAGTGCTAGAAGGGCAAAGACCCAGTACTTC
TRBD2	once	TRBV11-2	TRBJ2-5	CASSFGLAGGRGETQYF	TGTGCCAGCAGCTTCGGACTAGCGGGAGGACGAGGGGAGACCCAGTACTTC
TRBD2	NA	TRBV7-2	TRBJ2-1	CASSLIAAGGVEQFF	TGTGCCAGCAGCTTAATTGCGGCGGGAGGGGTTGAGCAGTTCTTC
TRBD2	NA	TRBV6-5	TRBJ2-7	CASKAGLVYEQYF	TGTGCCAGCAAGGCAGGACTAGTCTACGAGCAGTACTTC
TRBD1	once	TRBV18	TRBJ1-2	CASSPAGTGPLIYGYTF	TGTGCCAGCTCACCGGCCGGGACAGGGCCGTTAATCTATGGCTACACCTTC
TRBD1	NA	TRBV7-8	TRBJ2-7	CASSFIRDRRFYEQYF	TGTGCCAGCAGCTTTATCCGGGACAGGCGGTTTTACGAGCAGTACTTC
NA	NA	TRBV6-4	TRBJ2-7	CASRGQGASYEQYF	TGTGCCAGCAGAGGGCAGGGAGCTTCCTACGAGCAGTACTTC
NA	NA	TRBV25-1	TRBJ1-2	CASSEYGGSPSGGYTF	TGTGCCAGCAGTGAATATGGCGGCTCGCCCTCCGGGGGCTACACCTTC
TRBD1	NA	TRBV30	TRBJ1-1	CAWSVPPGQGPTEAFF	TGTGCCTGGAGTGTCCCACCTGGACAGGGGCCCACTGAAGCTTTCTTT
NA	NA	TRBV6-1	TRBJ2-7	CASTRGGYEQYF	TGTGCCAGTACAAGGGGAGGTTACGAGCAGTACTTC
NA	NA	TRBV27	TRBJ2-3	CASSLLGDTQYF	TGTGCCAGCAGTTTACTAGGGGATACGCAGTATTTT